The 20 T cell receptor beta chains presented below share a single source sample, sequenced in a study of cytomegalovirus exposure and HLA in healthy donors. This PCR relied on a set of 60 Vbeta primers and 13 Jbeta primers. Sequencing used immunoSEQ multiplex PCR; TCRdb keeps in-frame clones, though not all of them. The sample lists 95,000 to 150,000 clones, about 80% occurring once. The sequencing input was PBMCs. The receptors were sampled from a female donor in good health and CMV-seropositive.

V usage is TRBV7-8 and J usage is TRBJ1-5; the match to TRBD1 covers 9 bases. The CDR3 length is 17 residues. Per the germline V gene, CDR1 is SGHVS and CDR2 is FQNEAQ. The junction had 12 bases not matched to a gene; V was cut back by 1 base and J by 8 bases. CDR3 protein: CASSLGTRGQGVKPQHF. CDR3 DNA: TGTGCCAGCAGCTTAGGTACGAGGGGACAGGGCGTGAAGCCCCAGCATTTT.

The rearrangement uses TRBV30 and TRBJ1-4; D gene uncertain. V was shortened by 7 bases and J by 7 bases, with 16 bases between the two germline ends. The germline CDR1 and CDR2 sequences are GTSNPN and SVGIG (reference sequence). The CDR3 consists of 13 residues. The CDR3 reads CASRGQMPEKLFF. The CDR3, as DNA: TGTGCCTCCCGCGGGCAAATGCCTGAAAAACTGTTTTTT.

The chain employs TRBV11-2 and TRBJ2-5; TRBD1 aligns across 7 bases. J lost 6 bases, V lost 5 bases, and 9 bases had no gene match. This CDR3 contains 14 residues. The germline CDR1 and CDR2 sequences are SGHAT and FQNNGV. The CDR3 DNA reads as TGTGCCAGCAGCCCGGACAGGTTATCACAGACCCAGTACTTC. This encodes CASSPDRLSQTQYF.

For the CDR3, the DNA is TGCGCCAGCAGCTTGGGAATGACAACTTCCTACGAGCAGTACTTC. Protein: CASSLGMTTSYEQYF. The chain uses TRBV5-1 and TRBJ2-7; no definite D call. This CDR3 region has 15 residues. Looked up from germline, CDR1 is SGHRS and CDR2 is YFSETQ. Between the trimmed V and J ends, which lost 0 bases and 1 base, there was a span of 11 bases.

V is TRBV27 and J is TRBJ1-1; no firm D call. The CDR3 sequence is 16 residues long. V lost 2 bases and J lost 0, with 13 bases in between. Per the germline V gene, CDR1 is MNHEY and CDR2 is SMNVEV (reference sequence). In DNA, the CDR3 is TGTGCCAGCAGTTTAAACGCCGGGAACATGAACACTGAAGCTTTCTTT. Amino acids: CASSLNAGNMNTEAFF.

This chain connects TRBV5-1 to TRBJ2-5, with D possibly being TRBD2 (6 bases). There are 14 residues in the CDR3. V lost 4 bases and J 5 bases, leaving 15 bases between the germline ends. Per germline, CDR1 SGHRS and CDR2 YFSETQ. In DNA, the CDR3 is TGCGCCAGCAGCCCGGGGCCGGGAGAGGAGACCCAGTACTTC. This translates into CASSPGPGEETQYF.

The V gene is TRBV27, the J gene TRBJ2-1; D is uncertain. The CDR3 is made up of 13 amino acids. V lost 5 bases, J lost 6 bases, and 11 bases lay in between. Per germline, CDR1 MNHEY and CDR2 SMNVEV (reference sequence). CDR3 amino acids: CASSLWLGNEQFF. The CDR3 DNA reads as TGTGCCAGCAGTCTTTGGCTTGGCAATGAGCAGTTCTTC.

This chain joins TRBV28 and TRBJ2-7; D possibly corresponds to TRBD1 (6 bases). Germline V gene sequence: CDR1 MDHEN, CDR2 SYDVKM. The CDR3 sequence is 14 residues long. V lost 10 bases to trimming and J lost 0 bases, with 16 bases between them. The CDR3 loop is CATQKRGSSYEQYF. CDR3 DNA sequence: TGTGCCACCCAAAAAAGGGGGAGCTCCTACGAGCAGTACTTC. Looking up the rest from reference TRBV28 and TRBJ2-7 gives the full variable domain: DVKVTQSSRYLVKRTGEKVFLECVQDMDHENMFWYRQDPGLGLRLIYFSYDVKMKEKGDIPEGYSVSREKKERFSLILESASTNQTSMYLCATQKRGSSYEQYFGPGTRLTVT.

V gene TRBV5-1 combines with J gene TRBJ2-5; D perhaps matches TRBD2 (5 bases). Germline values: CDR1 SGHRS, CDR2 YFSETQ. V gave up 0 bases and J gave up 1 base, with 10 bases separating them. This CDR3 is built from 15 residues. CDR3 DNA: TGCGCCAGCAGCTTGGGAGGGATCAGCCAAGAGACCCAGTACTTC. Encoded protein: CASSLGGISQETQYF.

The gene calls are TRBV7-9 and TRBJ1-4; possibly TRBD1 for D (5 bases). V was cut by 6 bases and J by 3 bases, with 17 bases left in between. The CDR3 extends over 16 amino acids. Germline CDR1 SEHNR, CDR2 FQNEAQ (reference sequence). Here the CDR3 reads CASRPLGGIANEKLFF. DNA for the CDR3: TGTGCCAGCAGGCCCCTGGGGGGGATAGCTAATGAAAAACTGTTTTTT.

The V and J genes are TRBV19 and TRBJ1-1; D is ambiguous. This CDR3 is built from 13 residues. V dropped 6 bases and J dropped 2 bases, with 10 bases sitting between them. Germline V gene data show CDR1 as LNHDA and CDR2 as SQIVND (reference sequence). This chain's CDR3 is CASRAALNTEAFF. The CDR3 DNA is TGTGCCAGTAGGGCCGCCTTAAACACTGAAGCTTTCTTT.

V usage is TRBV7-9 and J usage is TRBJ1-1, with D hard to call. Deletions cut 5 bases from V and 7 bases from J, with 14 bases between. This CDR3 is 13 amino acids long. The V gene's germline CDR1 is SEHNR and CDR2 FQNEAQ (reference sequence). The CDR3 DNA reads TGTGCCAGCAGCCAGGCTATCCCACGTGAAGCTTTCTTT. Translated: CASSQAIPREAFF.

The J gene is TRBJ1-2, the V gene TRBV10-1; D is undetermined. V lost 5 bases to trimming and J lost 2 bases, with 6 bases between them. CDR1 and CDR2 from the germline V gene are WNHNN and SYGVQD (reference sequence). The CDR3 has 12 residues. As DNA, the CDR3 is TGCGCCAGCAGTTCCGGGAACTATGGCTACACCTTC. Residues: CASSSGNYGYTF.

The gene calls are TRBV30 and TRBJ2-7; TRBD1 might be the D (6 bases). The length of the CDR3 is 11 residues. The V and J ends lost 8 bases and 4 bases respectively, with 12 bases between them. Germline values: CDR1 GTSNPN, CDR2 SVGIG (reference sequence). Written as DNA, the CDR3 is TGTGCCACAGGACAGTCATACGAGCAGTACTTC. Translated, it gives CATGQSYEQYF.

The chain combines TRBV7-2 with TRBJ2-2; maybe TRBD1 (5 bases). The CDR3 spans 14 residues. V lost 5 bases and J lost 6, with 13 bases in between. Germline CDR1 and CDR2: SGHTA and FQGNSA. The CDR3 nucleotides are TGTGCCAGCAGCCCCCGTCAGGGCTCCGGGGAGCTGTTTTTT. It translates to CASSPRQGSGELFF. Full variable domain (outside the CDR3, taken from reference TRBV7-2 and TRBJ2-2): GAGVSQSPSNKVTEKGKDVELRCDPISGHTALYWYRQSLGQGLEFLIYFQGNSAPDKSGLPSDRFSAERTGGSVSTLTIQRTQQEDSAVYLCASSPRQGSGELFFGEGSRLTVL.

Here the CDR3 reads CASSQAGGSSYEQYF. The CDR3 DNA reads as TGCGCCAGCAGCCAAGCAGGGGGGTCCTCCTACGAGCAGTACTTC. The chain employs TRBV4-1 and TRBJ2-7; D might be TRBD1 (7 bases). The germline V gene encodes CDR1 MGHRA and CDR2 YSYEKL. The V end lost 1 base, the J end lost 0 bases, and 10 bases lay between the germline ends. The CDR3 runs 15 residues.

The V call is TRBV4-1, the J call TRBJ1-6; D may be TRBD1 (6 bases). Germline V lookup: CDR1 MGHRA, CDR2 YSYEKL. V lost 0 bases, J lost 8 bases, and 20 bases lay in between. This CDR3 has 18 amino acids. CDR3 nucleotide sequence: TGCGCCAGCAGCCAAGATGGGACATTTGGTTGGGGCGATTCACCCCTCCACTTT. Translation gives CASSQDGTFGWGDSPLHF.

This clone turned up a few times. Sequence at one end of the junction differs from germline and may be a read error. This chain links TRBV10-3 with TRBJ1-1; no clear D. Germline V gene data show CDR1 as ENHRY and CDR2 as SYGVKD. There are 12 residues in the CDR3. The CDR3 here is CAISEVVGEHVF. Here the CDR3 DNA reads TGTGCCATCAGTGAGGTTGTGGGAGAGCACGTCTTT.

CDR3 region: CASSLQMNTEAFF. The CDR3 DNA sequence: TGTGCCAGCAGCTTACAGATGAACACTGAAGCTTTCTTT. V and J are TRBV14 and TRBJ1-1; D ambiguous. V lost 5 bases to trimming and J lost 0 bases, with 7 bases between them. CDR3 length: 13 amino acids. Germline CDR1 and CDR2: SGHDN and FVKESK.

The chain recombines TRBV7-6 with TRBJ1-4; no reliable D call. This CDR3 region has 14 residues. Trimming removed 7 bases from V and 3 bases from J, with 12 bases in between. The germline V gene encodes CDR1 SGHVS and CDR2 FNYEAQ. CDR3 in amino acids: CASTPGGANEKLFF. The CDR3 DNA follows: TGTGCCAGCACTCCGGGAGGCGCTAATGAAAAACTGTTTTTT.